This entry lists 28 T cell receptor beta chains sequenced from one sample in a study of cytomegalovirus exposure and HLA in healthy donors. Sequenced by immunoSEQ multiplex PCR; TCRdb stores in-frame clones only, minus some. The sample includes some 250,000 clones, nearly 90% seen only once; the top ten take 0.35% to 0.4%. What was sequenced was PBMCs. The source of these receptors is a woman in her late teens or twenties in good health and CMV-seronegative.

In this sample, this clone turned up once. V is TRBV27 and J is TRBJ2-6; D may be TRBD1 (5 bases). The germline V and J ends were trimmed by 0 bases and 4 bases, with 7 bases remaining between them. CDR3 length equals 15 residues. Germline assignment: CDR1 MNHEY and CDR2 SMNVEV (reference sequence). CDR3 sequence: CASSLSGVGANVLTF. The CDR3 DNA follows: TGTGCCAGCAGTTTATCAGGGGTAGGGGCCAACGTCCTGACTTTC.

CDR3 nucleotides: TGCGCCAGCAGGGTGACAGGGTCTGACCTTTACGAGCAGTACGTC. Encoded protein: CASRVTGSDLYEQYV. The chain recombines TRBV10-1 with TRBJ2-7, with 7 positions matching TRBD1. The CDR3 loop spans 15 amino acids. Germline V gene sequence: CDR1 WNHNN, CDR2 SYGVQD (reference sequence). Losses at the gene ends were 6 bases for V and 4 bases for J; bases not matched to a gene: 12.

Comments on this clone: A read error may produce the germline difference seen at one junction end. The CDR3: CASSYIQGDNSPLHF. The CDR3 nucleotides read TGCGCCAGCAGCTATATACAGGGGGATAATTCACCCCTCCACTTT. This sequence joins TRBV7-9 and TRBJ1-6; 8 positions agree with TRBD1. Germline loops: CDR1 SEHNR, CDR2 FQNEAQ (reference sequence). The CDR3 covers 15 residues. Full variable domain (rest looked up from reference TRBV7-9 and TRBJ1-6): DTGVSQNPRHKITKRGQNVTFRCDPISEHNRLYWYRQTLGQGPEFLTYFQNEAQLEKSRLLSDRFSAERPKGSFSTLEIQRTEQGDSAMYLCASSYIQGDNSPLHFGNGTRLTVT.

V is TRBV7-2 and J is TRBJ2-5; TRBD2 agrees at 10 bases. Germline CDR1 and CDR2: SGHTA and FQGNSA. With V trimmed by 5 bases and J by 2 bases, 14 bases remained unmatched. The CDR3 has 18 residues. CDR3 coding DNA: TGTGCCAGCAGCCTCAAGTCCCTAGCGGGGGCTATTCAAGAGACCCAGTACTTC. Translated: CASSLKSLAGAIQETQYF.

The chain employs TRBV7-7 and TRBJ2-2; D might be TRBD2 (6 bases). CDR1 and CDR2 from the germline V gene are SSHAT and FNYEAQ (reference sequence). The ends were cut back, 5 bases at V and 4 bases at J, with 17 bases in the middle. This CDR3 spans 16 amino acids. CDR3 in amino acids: CASSPGGLLATGELFF. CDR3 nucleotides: TGTGCCAGCAGCCCAGGTGGGCTACTAGCCACCGGGGAGCTGTTTTTT.

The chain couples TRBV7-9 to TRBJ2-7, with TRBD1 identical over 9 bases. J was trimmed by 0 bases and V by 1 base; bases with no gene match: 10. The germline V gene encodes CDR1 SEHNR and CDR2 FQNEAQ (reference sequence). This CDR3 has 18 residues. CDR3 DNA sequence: TGTGCCAGCAGCTTAGAAGACAGGGGGAACAGAATCTCCTACGAGCAGTACGTC. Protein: CASSLEDRGNRISYEQYV.

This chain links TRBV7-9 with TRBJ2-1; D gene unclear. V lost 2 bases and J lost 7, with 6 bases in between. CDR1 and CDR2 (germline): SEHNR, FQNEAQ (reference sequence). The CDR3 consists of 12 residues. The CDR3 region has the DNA TGTGCCAGCAGCTTAATCCGGAATGAGCAGTTCTTC. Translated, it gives CASSLIRNEQFF.

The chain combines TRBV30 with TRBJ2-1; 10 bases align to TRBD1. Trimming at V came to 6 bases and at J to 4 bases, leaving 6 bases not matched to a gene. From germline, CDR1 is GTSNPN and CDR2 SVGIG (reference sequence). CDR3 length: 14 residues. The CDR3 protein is CACTTGGPYNEQFF. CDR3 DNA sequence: TGTGCCTGCACGACAGGGGGCCCGTACAATGAGCAGTTCTTC.

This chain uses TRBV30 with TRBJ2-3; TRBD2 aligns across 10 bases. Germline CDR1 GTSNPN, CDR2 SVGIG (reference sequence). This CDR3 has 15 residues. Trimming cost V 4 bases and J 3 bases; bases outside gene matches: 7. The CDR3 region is CAWTRLAGSTDTQYF. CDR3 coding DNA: TGTGCCTGGACCCGACTAGCGGGTAGTACAGATACGCAGTATTTT. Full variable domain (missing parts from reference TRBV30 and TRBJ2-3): SQTIHQWPATLVQPVGSPLSLECTVEGTSNPNLYWYRQAAGRGLQLLFYSVGIGQISSEVPQNLSASRPQDRQFILSSKKLLLSDSGFYLCAWTRLAGSTDTQYFGPGTRLTVL.

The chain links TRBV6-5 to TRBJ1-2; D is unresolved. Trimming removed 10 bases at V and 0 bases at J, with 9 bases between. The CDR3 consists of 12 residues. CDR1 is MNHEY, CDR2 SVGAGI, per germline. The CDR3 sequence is CATLGANYGYTF. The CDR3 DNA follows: TGTGCCACCCTCGGGGCTAACTATGGCTACACCTTC.

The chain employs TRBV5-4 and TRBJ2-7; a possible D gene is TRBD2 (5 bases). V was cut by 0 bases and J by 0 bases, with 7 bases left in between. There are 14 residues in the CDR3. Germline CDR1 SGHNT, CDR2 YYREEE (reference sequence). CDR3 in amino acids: CASSLDGLSYEQYV. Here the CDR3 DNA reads TGTGCCAGCAGCTTGGATGGACTCTCCTACGAGCAGTACGTC.

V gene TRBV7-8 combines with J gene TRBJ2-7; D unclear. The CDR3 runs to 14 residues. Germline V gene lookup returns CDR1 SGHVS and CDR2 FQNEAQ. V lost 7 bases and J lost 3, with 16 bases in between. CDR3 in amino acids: CASKRNGQDYEQYV. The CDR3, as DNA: TGTGCCAGCAAACGGAATGGGCAGGACTACGAGCAGTACGTC.

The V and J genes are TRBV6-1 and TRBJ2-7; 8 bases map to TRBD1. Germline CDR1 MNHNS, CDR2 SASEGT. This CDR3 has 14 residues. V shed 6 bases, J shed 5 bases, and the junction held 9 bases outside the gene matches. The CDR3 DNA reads TGTGCCAGCAGCCACCGGACAGGGTCCGACGAGCAGTACGTC. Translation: CASSHRTGSDEQYV.

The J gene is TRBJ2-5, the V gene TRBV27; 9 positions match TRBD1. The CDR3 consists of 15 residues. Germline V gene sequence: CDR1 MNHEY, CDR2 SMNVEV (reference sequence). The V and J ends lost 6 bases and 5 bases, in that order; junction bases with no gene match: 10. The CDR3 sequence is CASSSGTGSLETQYF. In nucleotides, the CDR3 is TGTGCCAGCAGCTCCGGGACAGGGAGTTTGGAGACCCAGTACTTC.

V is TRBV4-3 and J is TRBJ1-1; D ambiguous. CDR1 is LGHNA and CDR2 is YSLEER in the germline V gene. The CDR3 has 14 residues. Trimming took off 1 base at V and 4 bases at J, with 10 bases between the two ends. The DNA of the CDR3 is TGCGCCAGCAGCCAAGCGTCCAGGATCACTGAAGCTTTCTTT. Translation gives CASSQASRITEAFF.

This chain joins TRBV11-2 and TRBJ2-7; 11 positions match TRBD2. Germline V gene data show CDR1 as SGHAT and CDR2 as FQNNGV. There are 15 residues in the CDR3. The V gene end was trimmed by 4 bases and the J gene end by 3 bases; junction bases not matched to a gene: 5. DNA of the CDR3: TGTGCCAGCAGCTCCAGACTAGCGGGACTCTACGAGCAGTACTTC. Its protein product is CASSSRLAGLYEQYF.

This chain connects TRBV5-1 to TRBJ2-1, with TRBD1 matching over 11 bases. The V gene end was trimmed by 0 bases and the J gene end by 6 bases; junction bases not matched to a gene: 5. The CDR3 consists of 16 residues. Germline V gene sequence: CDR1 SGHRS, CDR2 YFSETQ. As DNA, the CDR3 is TGCGCCAGCAGCTTGGCCCCGGGACAGGGGGTCAATGAGCAGTTCTTC. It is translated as CASSLAPGQGVNEQFF.

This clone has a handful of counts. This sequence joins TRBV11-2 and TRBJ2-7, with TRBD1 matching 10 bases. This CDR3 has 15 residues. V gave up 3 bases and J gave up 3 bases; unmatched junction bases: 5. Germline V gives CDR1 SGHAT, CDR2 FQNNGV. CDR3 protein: CASSLWDRGGYEQYV. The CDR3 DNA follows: TGTGCCAGCAGCTTGTGGGACAGGGGCGGCTACGAGCAGTACGTC.

CDR3 nucleotides: TGTGCCAGCAGCAGAGCGGGACAGGGTTTCCCAGAGACCCAGTACTTC. It translates to CASSRAGQGFPETQYF. This chain uses TRBV14 with TRBJ2-5; 9 bases fit TRBD1. V trimming: 5 bases; J trimming: 4 bases; junction bases outside the gene matches: 11. Germline values: CDR1 SGHDN, CDR2 FVKESK. The CDR3 sequence is 16 residues long.

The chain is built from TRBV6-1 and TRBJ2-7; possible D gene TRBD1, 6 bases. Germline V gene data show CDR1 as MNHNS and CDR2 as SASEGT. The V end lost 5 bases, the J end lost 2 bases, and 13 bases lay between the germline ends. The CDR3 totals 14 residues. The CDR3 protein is CASSPRTDTYEQYV. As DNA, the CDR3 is TGTGCCAGCAGTCCCAGGACAGATACCTACGAGCAGTACGTC.

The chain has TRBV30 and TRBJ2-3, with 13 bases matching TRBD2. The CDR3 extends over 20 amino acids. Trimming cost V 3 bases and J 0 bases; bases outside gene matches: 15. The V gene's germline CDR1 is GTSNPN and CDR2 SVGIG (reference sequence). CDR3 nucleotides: TGTGCCTGGAGCGCCGGGACTAGCGGGGTACAACCCACTAGCACAGATACGCAGTATTTT. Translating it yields CAWSAGTSGVQPTSTDTQYF.

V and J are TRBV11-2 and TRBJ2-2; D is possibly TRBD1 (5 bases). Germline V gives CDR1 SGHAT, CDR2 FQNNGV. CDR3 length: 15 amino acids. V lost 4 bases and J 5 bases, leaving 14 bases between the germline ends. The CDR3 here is CASSSLRGSTGELFF. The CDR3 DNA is TGTGCCAGCAGCTCCCTAAGGGGTTCAACCGGGGAGCTGTTTTTT.

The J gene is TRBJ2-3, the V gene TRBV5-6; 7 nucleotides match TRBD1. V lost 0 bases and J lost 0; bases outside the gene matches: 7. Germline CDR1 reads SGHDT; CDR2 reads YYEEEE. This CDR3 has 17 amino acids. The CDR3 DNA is TGTGCCAGCAGCTTGGTTAGGGACAGTTCTAGCACAGATACGCAGTATTTT. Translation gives CASSLVRDSSSTDTQYF.

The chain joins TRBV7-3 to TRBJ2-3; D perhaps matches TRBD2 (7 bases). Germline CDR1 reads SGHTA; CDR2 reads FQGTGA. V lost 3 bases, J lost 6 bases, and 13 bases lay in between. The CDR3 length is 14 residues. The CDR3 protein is CASSFTGGADTQYF. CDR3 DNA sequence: TGTGCCAGCAGCTTTACGGGGGGCGCGGATACGCAGTATTTT.

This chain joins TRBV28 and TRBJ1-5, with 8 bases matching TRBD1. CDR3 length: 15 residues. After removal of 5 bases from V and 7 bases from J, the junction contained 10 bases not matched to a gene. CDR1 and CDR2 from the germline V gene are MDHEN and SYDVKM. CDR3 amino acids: CASSTPRGRRQPQHF. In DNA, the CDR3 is TGTGCCAGCAGTACACCCAGGGGGCGTCGACAGCCCCAGCATTTT.

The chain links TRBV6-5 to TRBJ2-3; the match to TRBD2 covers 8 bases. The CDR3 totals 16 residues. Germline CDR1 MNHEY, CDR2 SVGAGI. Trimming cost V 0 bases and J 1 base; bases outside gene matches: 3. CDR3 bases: TGTGCCAGCAGTTACTCGATACTAGCGGGCACAGATACGCAGTATTTT. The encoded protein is CASSYSILAGTDTQYF.

This CDR3 is CASSYPGQNEQYF. The CDR3 nucleotides are TGTGCCAGCAGTTACCCAGGGCAAAACGAGCAGTACTTC. The chain couples TRBV6-6 to TRBJ2-7, with D maybe TRBD1 (5 bases). V was shortened by 2 bases and J by 5 bases, with 10 bases between the two germline ends. Looked up from germline, CDR1 is MNHNY and CDR2 is SVGAGI (reference sequence). CDR3 length: 13 residues.

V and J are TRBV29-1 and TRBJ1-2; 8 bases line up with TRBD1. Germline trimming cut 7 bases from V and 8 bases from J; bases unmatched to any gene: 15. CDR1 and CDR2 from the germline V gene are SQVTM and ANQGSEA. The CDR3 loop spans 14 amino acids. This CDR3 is CSAFGTGDRRGYTF. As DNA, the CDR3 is TGCAGCGCATTTGGGACAGGTGATCGGAGGGGCTACACCTTC.